The present TCR beta chain was sequenced within a study of T cell responses to AZD1222 COVID-19 vaccine (dated by TCRdb to about 2021). Some background on the complete study: AZD1222 recipients whose second dose came at about 4 weeks and those whose second dose came at about 12 weeks were combined into one group, since spike-specific TCR depth and breadth did not differ between the two schedules. Trial participants were enrolled by age into subgroups of 18-55, 56-69 and 70-plus years, and around 150, 28 and 57 TCR-sequenced participants, respectively, were included in these subgroups. TCR sequencing was performed for 230 to 250 trial participants, of whom some 200 were given two doses of AZD1222 and around 26 were given two doses of MenACWY control vaccine. The paper's findings and limits, for the study overall: Participants were mostly white British, with more females than males. The authors suggested clonal diversity may have been underestimated. The whole spike protein was spanned by vaccine-associated CD4 TCRs, and dominant responses were seen in regions 160-218 and 743-854. Epitopes outside the regions mutated in the B.1.351 and B.1.1.7 variants were reportedly recognized by nearly half of the unique spike-specific TCRs. After two AZD1222 doses, spike-specific TCR breadth and depth were significantly higher than at day 0 and than in MenACWY recipients. The 56-69-year group was small, and its depth increase did not reach significance, likely because of low power. No day 14 peak-response samples were available, so repertoires were characterized only after the peak T cell response. Only six AZD1222 recipients were SARS-CoV-2 seropositive at baseline, limiting conclusions about previously exposed vaccinees.

The CDR3 regions of human TCRbeta chains were analyzed by immunosequencing. The paper's data handling went like this. TCRs in the repertoires were matched against a reference library of SARS-CoV-2-specific TCRs that had been generated with the MIRA antigen-specificity platform. Breadth was defined as the fraction of unique TCRs that were SARS-CoV-2-associated, and depth was defined as the fraction of total T cells that were SARS-CoV-2-associated. Using the MIRA data, every spike-specific TCR was mapped to the spike region that the TCR reacted to and assigned to either a CD4 or a CD8 class. Log10-transformed breadth and depth values were compared by one-way ANOVA with Sidak's multiple comparisons tests. TCRdb retrieved this table from immuneACCESS and kept in-frame rearrangements only. Not all clones are present; in checked studies, unresolved V genes account for under half, and no reason is known for the remainder. V, J and clone size reflect that table, while D and trimming were determined from the DNA. The sample table holds 70,000 to 85,000 clones, of which about 82% were seen once. The ten largest clones represent approximately 2.8% of the sample.

What the time point label conveys for this sample: baseline before first vaccination. Vaccinee samples were obtained from the UK trials COV001 and COV002, which included a single-blind randomized controlled phase 2/3 trial of AZD1222 (ChAdOx1 nCoV-19) in healthy adults. Trial participant PBMC samples were collected at day 0 and day 28 after the second dose for TCRbeta chain sequencing. This clone has more than one count but fewer than ten. Its antigen is currently not known. It has no much larger one-base neighbor in the sample; base qualities were not kept. CDR1 SGHRS and CDR2 YFSETQ are derived from the germline V gene. From the cysteine up to the phenylalanine, the CDR3 has a length of 14 residues. CDR3 DNA only is kept here, 42 bases in frame from base 1. V is pared back by 2 bases and J by 3 bases, with 11 bases lying between the germline termini.

The V gene is TRBV5-1 and the J gene is TRBJ1-2; confidence is insufficient to name the D gene. The material was peripheral blood, obtained on day 0 of AZD1222 vaccination. The clonotype comes from an adult in good health. The nucleotides are TGCGCCAGCAGCTTCGAGGCAATAGACTATGGCTACACCTTC. This encodes CASSFEAIDYGYTF.